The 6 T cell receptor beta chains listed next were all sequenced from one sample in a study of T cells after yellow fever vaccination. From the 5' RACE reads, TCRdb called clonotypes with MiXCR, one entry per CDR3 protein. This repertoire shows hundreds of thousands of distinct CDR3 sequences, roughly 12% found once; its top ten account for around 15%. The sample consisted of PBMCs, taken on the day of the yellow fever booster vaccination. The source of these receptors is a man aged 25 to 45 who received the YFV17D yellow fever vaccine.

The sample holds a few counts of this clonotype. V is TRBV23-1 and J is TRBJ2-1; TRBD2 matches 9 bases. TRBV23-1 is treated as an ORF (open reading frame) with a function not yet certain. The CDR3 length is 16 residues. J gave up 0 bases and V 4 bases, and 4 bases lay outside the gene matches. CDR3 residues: CASSRAGGSSYNEQFF. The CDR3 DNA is TGCGCCAGCAGTCGGGCGGGAGGGAGCTCCTACAATGAGCAGTTCTTC.

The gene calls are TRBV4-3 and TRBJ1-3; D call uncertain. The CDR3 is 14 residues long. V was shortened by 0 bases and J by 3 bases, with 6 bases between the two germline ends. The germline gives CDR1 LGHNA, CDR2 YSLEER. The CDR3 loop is CASSQDVSGNTIYF. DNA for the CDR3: TGCGCCAGCAGCCAAGACGTCAGTGGAAACACCATATATTTT.

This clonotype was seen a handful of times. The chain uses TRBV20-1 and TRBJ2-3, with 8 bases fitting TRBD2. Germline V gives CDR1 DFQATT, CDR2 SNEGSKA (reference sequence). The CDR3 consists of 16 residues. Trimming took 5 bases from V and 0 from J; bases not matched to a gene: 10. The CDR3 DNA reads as TGCAGTGCTCCCTCAGCGGGAGTAACTAGCACAGATACGCAGTATTTT. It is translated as CSAPSAGVTSTDTQYF.

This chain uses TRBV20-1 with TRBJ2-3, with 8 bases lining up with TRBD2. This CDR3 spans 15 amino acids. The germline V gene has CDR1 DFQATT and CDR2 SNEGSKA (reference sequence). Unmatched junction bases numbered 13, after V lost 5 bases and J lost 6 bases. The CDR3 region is CSAQTSGRVVDTQYF. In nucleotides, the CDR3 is TGCAGTGCTCAAACTAGCGGAAGGGTCGTGGATACGCAGTATTTT.

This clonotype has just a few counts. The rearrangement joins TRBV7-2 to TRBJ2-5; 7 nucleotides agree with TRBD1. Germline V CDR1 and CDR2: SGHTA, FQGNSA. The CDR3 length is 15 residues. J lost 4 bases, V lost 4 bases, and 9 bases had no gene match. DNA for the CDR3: TGTGCCAGCAGCTCCCTGCGGGCAGGGGGAGAGACCCAGTACTTC. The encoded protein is CASSSLRAGGETQYF.

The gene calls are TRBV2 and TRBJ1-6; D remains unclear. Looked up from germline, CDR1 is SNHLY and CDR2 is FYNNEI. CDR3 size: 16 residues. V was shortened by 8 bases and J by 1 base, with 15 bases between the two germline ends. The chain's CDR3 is CASGADVGSYNSPLHF. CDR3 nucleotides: TGTGCCAGCGGCGCGGACGTGGGGTCCTATAATTCACCCCTCCACTTT.